A selection of T cell receptor beta chains follows, all from one sample in a study of blood T cell repertoires in COVID-19. Profiling relied on immunoSEQ multiplex PCR, and the TCRdb table lists in-frame clones only, not all of them. The repertoire holds around 250,000 clones, roughly 86% seen once, with about 1.6% in the top ten. The material sequenced was peripheral blood. The receptors derive from a woman aged 55-70 years who had recovered from COVID-19. CDR3s include the opening cysteine and the closing phenylalanine or tryptophan. The D gene is left open where the match is weak. Size is omitted from some rows. Given values are once, few, many or a class for expanded clones.

TRBD1,TRBJ1-4,15,TRBV5-5,NA,CASSSGTGGNEKLFF,TGTGCCAGCAGCTCCGGGACAGGGGGAAATGAAAAACTGTTTTTT
NA,TRBJ1-1,14,TRBV3-1/TRBV3-2,NA,CASSHTGGVTEAFF,TGTGCCAGCAGCCACACTGGGGGCGTCACTGAAGCTTTCTTT
NA,TRBJ1-2,13,TRBV9,NA,CASSQTWGSGYTF,TGTGCCAGCAGCCAAACATGGGGCAGCGGCTACACCTTC
TRBD2,TRBJ2-1,14,TRBV7-2,NA,CASSASGGANEQFF,TGTGCCAGCAGCGCTAGCGGGGGGGCCAATGAGCAGTTCTTC
NA,TRBJ2-7,14,TRBV11-2,NA,CASSFGPRRYEQYF,TGTGCCAGCAGCTTCGGTCCAAGGAGGTACGAGCAGTACTTC
NA,TRBJ2-2,15,TRBV7-7,NA,CASSSDTSFTGELFF,TGTGCTAGCAGCTCGGACACGAGCTTTACCGGGGAGCTGTTTTTT
NA,TRBJ2-7,13,TRBV5-3,NA,CARSTYRVGEQYF,TGTGCCAGAAGCACATACAGGGTTGGCGAGCAGTACTTC
NA,TRBJ1-5,12,TRBV12-3/TRBV12-4,NA,CASSPLDRPQHF,TGTGCCAGCAGCCCTCTGGACAGGCCCCAGCATTTT
TRBD1,TRBJ2-3,14,TRBV10-3,NA,CAIRTGQGPDTQYF,TGTGCCATCAGAACGGGACAGGGGCCCGATACGCAGTATTTT
NA,TRBJ1-6,14,TRBV28,NA,CASSSRGLSSPLHF,TGTGCCAGCAGTTCCAGGGGCCTTAGTTCACCCCTCCACTTT
NA,TRBJ2-2,13,TRBV6-6,NA,CASSSVNTGELFF,TGTGCCAGCAGTTCCGTGAACACCGGGGAGCTGTTTTTT
TRBD1,TRBJ2-6,20,TRBV28,NA,CASSFFLRDRGGSGANVLTF,TGTGCCAGCAGTTTTTTCCTACGGGACAGGGGAGGATCTGGGGCCAACGTCCTGACTTTC
TRBD2,TRBJ2-1,18,TRBV6-6,NA,CASSPLGVAGEIYNEQFF,TGTGCCAGCAGTCCCCTTGGGGTAGCGGGGGAGATATACAATGAGCAGTTCTTC
TRBD2,TRBJ2-3,17,TRBV14,few,CASSQGLAGYGTDTQYF,TGTGCCAGCAGCCAAGGGCTAGCGGGGTATGGCACAGATACGCAGTATTTT
NA,TRBJ2-7,14,TRBV2,NA,CASSVVREVGEQYF,TGTGCCAGCAGTGTGGTAAGGGAGGTGGGCGAGCAGTACTTC
NA,TRBJ1-1,14,TRBV19,NA,CASSISGAYTEAFF,TGTGCCAGTAGTATCTCAGGGGCCTACACTGAAGCTTTCTTT
NA,TRBJ1-5,13,TRBV6-5,few,CASGGGIGQPQHF,TGTGCCTCAGGTGGAGGGATAGGTCAGCCCCAGCATTTT
NA,TRBJ2-3,15,TRBV5-1,NA,CASSFSLSGTDTQYF,TGCGCCAGCAGCTTTAGTCTCTCCGGCACAGATACGCAGTATTTT
TRBD2,TRBJ2-3,15,TRBV28,NA,CASSFRAGGTDTQYF,TGTGCCAGCAGCTTTAGAGCGGGGGGAACAGATACGCAGTATTTT
NA,TRBJ1-2,12,TRBV29-1,NA,CSVGVRVLGYTF,TGCAGCGTTGGAGTCAGGGTTTTGGGTTACACCTTC
NA,TRBJ2-7,14,TRBV29-1,NA,CSALGGQSSYEQYF,TGCAGCGCCCTAGGGGGACAAAGCTCCTACGAGCAGTACTTC
NA,TRBJ2-7,15,TRBV7-6,NA,CASSLAQGVSYEQYF,TGTGCCAGCAGCTTAGCTCAAGGGGTTTCCTACGAGCAGTACTTC
NA,TRBJ2-6,15,TRBV6-6,NA,CASIRGESGANVLTF,TGTGCCAGCATACGCGGGGAGTCTGGGGCCAACGTCCTGACTTTC
NA,TRBJ1-3,13,TRBV10-3,once,CAIKASGENTIYF,TGTGCCATCAAGGCGTCCGGAGAAAACACCATATATTTT
TRBD2,TRBJ2-5,17,TRBV7-3,few,CASSPGTSGGVTETQYF,TGTGCCAGCAGCCCAGGGACTAGCGGGGGTGTGACGGAGACCCAGTACTTC
TRBD1,TRBJ2-3,16,TRBV6-6,once,CASSSGTGLSTDTQYF,TGTGCCAGCAGCTCCGGGACAGGCCTTAGCACAGATACGCAGTATTTT